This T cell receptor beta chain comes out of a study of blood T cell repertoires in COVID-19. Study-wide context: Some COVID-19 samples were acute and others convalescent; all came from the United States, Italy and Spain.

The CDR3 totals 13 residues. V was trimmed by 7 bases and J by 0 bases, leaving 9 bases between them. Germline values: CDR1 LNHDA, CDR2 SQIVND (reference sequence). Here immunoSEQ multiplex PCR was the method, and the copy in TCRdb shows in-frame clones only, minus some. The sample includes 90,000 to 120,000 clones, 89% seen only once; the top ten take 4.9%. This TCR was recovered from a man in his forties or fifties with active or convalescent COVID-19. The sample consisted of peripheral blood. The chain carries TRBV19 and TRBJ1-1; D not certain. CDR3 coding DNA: TGTGCCAGTACAACTTTTTTGAACACTGAAGCTTTCTTT. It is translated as CASTTFLNTEAFF.